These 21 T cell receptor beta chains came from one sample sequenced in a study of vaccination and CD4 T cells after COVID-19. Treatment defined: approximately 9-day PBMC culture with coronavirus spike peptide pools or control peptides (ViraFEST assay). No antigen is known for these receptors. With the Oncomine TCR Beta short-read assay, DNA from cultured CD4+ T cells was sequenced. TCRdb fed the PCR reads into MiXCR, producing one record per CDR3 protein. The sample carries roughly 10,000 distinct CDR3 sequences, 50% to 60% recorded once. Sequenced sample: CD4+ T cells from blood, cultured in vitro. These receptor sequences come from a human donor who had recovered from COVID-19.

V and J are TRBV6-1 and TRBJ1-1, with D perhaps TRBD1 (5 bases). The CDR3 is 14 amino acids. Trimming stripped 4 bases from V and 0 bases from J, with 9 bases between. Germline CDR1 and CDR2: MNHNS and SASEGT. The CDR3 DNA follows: TGTGCCAGCAGTGGGCGACAGTTGAACACTGAAGCTTTCTTT. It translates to CASSGRQLNTEAFF.

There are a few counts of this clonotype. The CDR3 reads CSAPSDPYEQYF. The CDR3 bases are TGCAGTGCCCCCAGCGACCCCTACGAGCAGTACTTC. The V gene is TRBV20-1, the J gene TRBJ2-7; no reliable D call. The V end was cut by 6 bases, the J end by 2 bases, with 11 bases between. Per the germline V gene, CDR1 is DFQATT and CDR2 is SNEGSKA (reference sequence). The CDR3 has 12 amino acids.

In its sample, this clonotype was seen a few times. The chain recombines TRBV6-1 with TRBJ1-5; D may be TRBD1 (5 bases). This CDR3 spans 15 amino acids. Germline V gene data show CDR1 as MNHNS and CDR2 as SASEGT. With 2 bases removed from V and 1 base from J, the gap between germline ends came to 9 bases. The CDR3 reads CASSEFGGSNQPQHF. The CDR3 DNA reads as TGTGCCAGCAGTGAATTTGGGGGAAGCAATCAGCCCCAGCATTTT.

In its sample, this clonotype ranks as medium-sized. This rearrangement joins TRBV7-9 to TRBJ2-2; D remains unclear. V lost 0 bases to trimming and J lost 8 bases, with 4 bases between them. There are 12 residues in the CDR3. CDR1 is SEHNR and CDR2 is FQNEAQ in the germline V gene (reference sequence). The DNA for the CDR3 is TGTGCCAGCAGCTTAGCCACAGGGGAGCTGTTTTTT. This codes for CASSLATGELFF.

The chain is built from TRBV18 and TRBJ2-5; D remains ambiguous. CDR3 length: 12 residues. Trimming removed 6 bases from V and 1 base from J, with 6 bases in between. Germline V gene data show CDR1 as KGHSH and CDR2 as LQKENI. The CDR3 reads CASSGSQETQYF. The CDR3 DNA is TGTGCCAGCTCGGGCAGCCAAGAGACCCAGTACTTC.

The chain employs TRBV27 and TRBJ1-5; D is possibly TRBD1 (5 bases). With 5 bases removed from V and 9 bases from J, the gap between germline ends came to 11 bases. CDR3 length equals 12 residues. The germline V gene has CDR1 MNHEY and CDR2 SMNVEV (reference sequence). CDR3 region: CASSLRGGPQHF. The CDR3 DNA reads TGTGCCAGCAGTCTGAGGGGAGGGCCCCAGCATTTT.

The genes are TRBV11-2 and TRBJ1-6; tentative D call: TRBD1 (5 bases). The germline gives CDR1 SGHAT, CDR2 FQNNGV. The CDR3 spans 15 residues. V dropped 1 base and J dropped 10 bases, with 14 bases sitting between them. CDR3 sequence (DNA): TGTGCCAGCAGCTTAGTCGGAGGGAGGGGATCACCCCTCCACTTT. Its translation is CASSLVGGRGSPLHF. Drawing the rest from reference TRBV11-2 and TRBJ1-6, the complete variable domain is EAGVAQSPRYKIIEKRQSVAFWCNPISGHATLYWYQQILGQGPKLLIQFQNNGVVDDSQLPKDRFSAERLKGVDSTLKIQPAKLEDSAVYLCASSLVGGRGSPLHFGNGTRLTVT.

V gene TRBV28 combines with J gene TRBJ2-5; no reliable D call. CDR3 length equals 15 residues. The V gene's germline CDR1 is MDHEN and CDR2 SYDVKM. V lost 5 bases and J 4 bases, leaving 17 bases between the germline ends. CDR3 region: CASSPPVVGGETQYF. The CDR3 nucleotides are TGTGCCAGCAGTCCTCCCGTGGTGGGTGGAGAGACCCAGTACTTC.

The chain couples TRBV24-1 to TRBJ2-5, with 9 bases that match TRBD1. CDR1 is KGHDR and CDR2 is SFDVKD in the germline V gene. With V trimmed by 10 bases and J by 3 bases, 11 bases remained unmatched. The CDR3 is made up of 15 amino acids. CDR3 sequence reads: CATSDTRTGEETQYF. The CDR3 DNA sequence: TGTGCCACATCCGATACGAGGACAGGGGAAGAGACCCAGTACTTC.

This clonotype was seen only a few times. This chain's CDR3 is CASSLQQGGVETQYF. In nucleotides, the CDR3 is TGCGCCAGCAGCTTGCAACAGGGAGGAGTAGAGACCCAGTACTTC. The rearrangement joins TRBV5-1 to TRBJ2-5; D tentatively reads TRBD1 or TRBD2 (6 bases each). Per germline, CDR1 SGHRS and CDR2 YFSETQ. Trimming cost V 1 base and J 4 bases, with 14 bases left between them. There are 15 residues in the CDR3.

The CDR3 nucleotides read TGTGCCAGCAGTTCTGGGACAGGGGGGTATTCACCCCTCCACTTT. Protein sequence: CASSSGTGGYSPLHF. This chain links TRBV12-3 or TRBV12-4 with TRBJ1-6; 11 bases fit TRBD1. V trimming: 4 bases; J trimming: 8 bases; junction bases outside the gene matches: 4. The CDR3 extends over 15 amino acids.

As DNA, the CDR3 is TGTGCCAGCACAGAAATGACAGGGTATGGTGAGCAGTACTTC. Its protein is CASTEMTGYGEQYF. V is TRBV2 and J is TRBJ2-7; 7 bases line up with TRBD1. The CDR3 has 14 amino acids. Germline V gives CDR1 SNHLY, CDR2 FYNNEI. With 7 bases clipped from V and 7 bases from J, the junction kept 13 bases outside the gene matches. The full variable domain, with the rest looked up from reference TRBV2 and TRBJ2-7, is EPEVTQTPSHQVTQMGQEVILRCVPISNHLYFYWYRQILGQKVEFLVSFYNNEISEKSEIFDDQFSVERPDGSNFTLKIRSTKLEDSAMYFCASTEMTGYGEQYFGPGTRLTVT.

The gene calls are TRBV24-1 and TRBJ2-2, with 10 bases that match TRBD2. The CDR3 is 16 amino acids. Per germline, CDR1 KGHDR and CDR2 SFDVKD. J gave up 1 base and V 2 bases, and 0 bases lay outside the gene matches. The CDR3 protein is CATSDWTSGNTGELFF. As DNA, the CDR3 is TGTGCCACCAGTGATTGGACTAGCGGGAACACCGGGGAGCTGTTTTTT.

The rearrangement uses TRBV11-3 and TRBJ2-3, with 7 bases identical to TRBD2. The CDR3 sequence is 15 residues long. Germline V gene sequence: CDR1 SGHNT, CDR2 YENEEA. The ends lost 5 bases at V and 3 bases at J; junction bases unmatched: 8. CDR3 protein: CASSDGLVVTDTQYF. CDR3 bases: TGTGCCAGCAGCGACGGACTAGTCGTAACAGATACGCAGTATTTT.

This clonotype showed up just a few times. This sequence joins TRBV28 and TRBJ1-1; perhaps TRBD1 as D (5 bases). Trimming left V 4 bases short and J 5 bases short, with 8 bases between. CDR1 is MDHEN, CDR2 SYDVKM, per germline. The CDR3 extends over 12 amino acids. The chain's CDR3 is CASSSGRTEAFF. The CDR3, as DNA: TGTGCCAGCAGTTCAGGGAGGACTGAAGCTTTCTTT.

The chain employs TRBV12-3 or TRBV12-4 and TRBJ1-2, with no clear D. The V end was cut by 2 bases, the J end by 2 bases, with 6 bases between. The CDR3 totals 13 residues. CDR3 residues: CASSLSNNYGYTF. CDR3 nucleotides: TGTGCCAGCAGTTTATCGAACAACTATGGCTACACCTTC.

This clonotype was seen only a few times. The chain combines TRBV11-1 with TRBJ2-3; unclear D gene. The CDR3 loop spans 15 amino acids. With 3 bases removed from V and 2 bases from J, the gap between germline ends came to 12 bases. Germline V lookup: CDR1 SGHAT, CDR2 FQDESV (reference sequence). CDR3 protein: CASSFIGPVTDTQYF. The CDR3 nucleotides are TGTGCCAGCAGCTTTATAGGGCCTGTCACAGATACGCAGTATTTT.

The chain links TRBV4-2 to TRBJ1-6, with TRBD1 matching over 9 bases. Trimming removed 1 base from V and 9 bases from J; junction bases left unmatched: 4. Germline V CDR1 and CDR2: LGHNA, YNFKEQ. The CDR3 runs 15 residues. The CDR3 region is CASSQVQGASSPLHF. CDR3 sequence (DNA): TGTGCCAGCAGCCAAGTACAGGGGGCAAGTTCACCCCTCCACTTT.

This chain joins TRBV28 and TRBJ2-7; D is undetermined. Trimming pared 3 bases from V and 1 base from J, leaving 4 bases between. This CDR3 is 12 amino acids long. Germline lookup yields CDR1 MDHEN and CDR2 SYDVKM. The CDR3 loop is CASSFRSYEQYF. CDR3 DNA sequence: TGTGCCAGCAGTTTTAGGTCCTACGAGCAGTACTTC.

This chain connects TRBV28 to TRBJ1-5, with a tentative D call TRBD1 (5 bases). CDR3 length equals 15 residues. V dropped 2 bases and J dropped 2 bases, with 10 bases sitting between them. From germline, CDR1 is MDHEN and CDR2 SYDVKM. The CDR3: CASSLLRGGNQPQHF. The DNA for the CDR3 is TGTGCCAGCAGTTTACTTCGAGGGGGCAATCAGCCCCAGCATTTT.

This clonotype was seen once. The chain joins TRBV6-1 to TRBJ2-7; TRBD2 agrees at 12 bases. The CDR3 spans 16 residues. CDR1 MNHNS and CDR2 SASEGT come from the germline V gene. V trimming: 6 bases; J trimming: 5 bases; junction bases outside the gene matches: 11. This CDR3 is CASSRQKTSGGNEQYF. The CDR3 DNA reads TGTGCCAGCAGCCGACAGAAGACTAGCGGGGGCAACGAGCAGTACTTC.